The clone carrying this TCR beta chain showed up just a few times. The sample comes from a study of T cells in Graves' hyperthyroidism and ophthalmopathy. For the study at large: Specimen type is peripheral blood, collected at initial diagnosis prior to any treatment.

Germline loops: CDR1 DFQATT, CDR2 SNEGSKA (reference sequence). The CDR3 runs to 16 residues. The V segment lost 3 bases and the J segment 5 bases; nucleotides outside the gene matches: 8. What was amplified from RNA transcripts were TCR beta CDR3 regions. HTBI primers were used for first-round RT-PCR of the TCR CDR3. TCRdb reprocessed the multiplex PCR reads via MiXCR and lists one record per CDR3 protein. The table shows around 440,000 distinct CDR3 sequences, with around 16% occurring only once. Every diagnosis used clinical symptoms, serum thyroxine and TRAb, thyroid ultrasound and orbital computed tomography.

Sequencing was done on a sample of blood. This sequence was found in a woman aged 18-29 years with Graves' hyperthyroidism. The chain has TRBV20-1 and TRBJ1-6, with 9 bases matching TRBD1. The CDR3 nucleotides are TGCAGTGCTAGTCGGGGACAGGGTGTAAATAATTCACCCCTCCACTTT. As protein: CSASRGQGVNNSPLHF.